This T cell receptor beta chain was sequenced for a study of Graves' ophthalmopathy and Graves' hyperthyroidism. RNA served as the template for amplifying TCR beta CDR3 regions. The first-round RT-PCR employed HTBI primers together with the Qiagen OneStep RT-PCR kit. A multiplex PCR was then performed as the second round. Each CDR3 protein is one row after TCRdb ran MiXCR on the multiplex PCR reads. The data show hundreds of thousands of distinct CDR3 sequences, approximately 22% seen once. This clonotype was picked up a small number of times. CDR3 size: 12 residues. The ends were cut back, 7 bases at V and 11 bases at J, with 17 bases in the middle. Germline V gene data show CDR1 as MNHNS and CDR2 as SASEGT.

The sequence derives from a woman younger than 30 with stable Graves' hyperthyroidism. Some clones in this sample may be carry-over from other donors' samples. J is TRBJ1-1 and V is TRBV6-1, with D possibly matching TRBD1 (5 bases). The sample consisted of peripheral blood. The CDR3 loop reads CASKVGPQGAFF. In DNA, the CDR3 is TGTGCCAGCAAAGTGGGACCCCAGGGCGCTTTCTTT.